This T cell receptor beta chain emerged from a study of cytomegalovirus exposure and HLA in healthy donors. About the research overall: In terms of ancestry, the Caucasian-associated cluster contained roughly four fifths of the roughly 400 genotyped donors.

This clone came up a few times. Its target is unknown. Study-wide results and caveats: A later analysis reportedly found that, within productive TCRs, an Asian-associated ancestry cluster had fewer N-insertions than the mean observed across the roughly 700 donors. An analysis done earlier found most TCR beta V segments productive about 87% or about 30% of the time.

Participants comprised healthy donors of bone marrow. The germline CDR1 and CDR2 sequences are SQVTM and ANQGSEA. V dropped 8 bases and J dropped 3 bases, with 10 bases sitting between them. This CDR3 region has 11 residues. The primer mix had 60 Vbeta and 13 Jbeta primers. Measured with immunoSEQ multiplex PCR; TCRdb has only the in-frame clones, and not every one. The table lists about 150,000 clones, about four fifths of them singletons. The sequenced material came from PBMCs. The chain uses TRBV29-1 and TRBJ1-1; D remains unclear. The receptor's source is a young man in good health and CMV-seronegative. CDR3 bases: TGCAGCACCGGACTTGACACTGAAGCTTTCTTT. Amino acid sequence: CSTGLDTEAFF.